Below are 17 T cell receptor beta chains sequenced from a single sample in a study of cytomegalovirus exposure and HLA in healthy donors. PCR was performed using 60 Vbeta and 13 Jbeta primers. Clones were sequenced by immunoSEQ multiplex PCR, and TCRdb holds only the in-frame ones, with some missing. The repertoire includes roughly 150,000 clones, 70% to 85% of them detected once, and approximately 2.4% sits in the top ten. Sequencing was carried out using PBMCs. Receptor source: a male donor in good health and CMV-seronegative.

With regard to this clone: This may be a read error, as it is one base from a much larger clone. This specimen includes other DNA sequences encoding the same CDR3. The chain has TRBV6-5 and TRBJ1-3; D uncertain. The CDR3 runs to 14 residues. Trimming shortened V by 3 bases and J by 0 bases, and 6 bases separated the two germline ends. From germline, CDR1 is MNHEY and CDR2 SVGAGI. CDR3 region: CASSYLSSGNTIYF. CDR3 coding DNA: TGTGCCAGCAGTTATCTCAGCTCTGGAAACACCATATATTTT.

The chain combines TRBV7-3 with TRBJ2-3; a weak D match, TRBD2 (6 bases). V was trimmed by 1 base and J by 2 bases, leaving 13 bases between them. The CDR3 runs to 16 residues. The germline V gene encodes CDR1 SGHTA and CDR2 FQGTGA. CDR3 sequence: CASSLKQAGSTDTQYF. Written as DNA, the CDR3 is TGTGCCAGCAGCTTAAAGCAGGCGGGGTCCACAGATACGCAGTATTTT.

The chain recombines TRBV27 with TRBJ2-3; 10 bases are a match to TRBD2. The CDR3 consists of 15 residues. Losses at the gene ends were 5 bases for V and 5 bases for J; bases not matched to a gene: 7. Germline values: CDR1 MNHEY, CDR2 SMNVEV (reference sequence). The DNA of the CDR3 is TGTGCCAGCAGTCACAGCGGGAGGGTCCAAGATACGCAGTATTTT. Translating gives CASSHSGRVQDTQYF.

CDR3: CASSPPGTRGETQYF. The CDR3 region has the DNA TGTGCCAGCAGCCCCCCAGGGACTAGAGGAGAGACCCAGTACTTC. This chain joins TRBV7-2 and TRBJ2-5, with 8 positions matching TRBD2. This CDR3 has 15 residues. V gave up 5 bases and J gave up 4 bases; unmatched junction bases: 9. Germline lookup yields CDR1 SGHTA and CDR2 FQGNSA. The complete variable domain, with remaining parts taken from reference TRBV7-2 and TRBJ2-5, reads GAGVSQSPSNKVTEKGKDVELRCDPISGHTALYWYRQSLGQGLEFLIYFQGNSAPDKSGLPSDRFSAERTGGSVSTLTIQRTQQEDSAVYLCASSPPGTRGETQYFGPGTRLLVL.

The chain combines TRBV19 with TRBJ1-5, with D possibly matching TRBD1 (5 bases). V was cut by 10 bases and J by 4 bases, with 11 bases left in between. CDR3 length: 12 amino acids. Germline CDR1 and CDR2: LNHDA and SQIVND (reference sequence). CDR3 sequence: CATRGGNQPQHF. The CDR3 coding sequence is TGTGCCACCCGCGGGGGGAATCAGCCCCAGCATTTT.

The rearrangement uses TRBV30 and TRBJ1-5, with D unclear. This CDR3 has 14 amino acids. Germline lookup yields CDR1 GTSNPN and CDR2 SVGIG (reference sequence). Trimming removed 2 bases at V and 0 bases at J, with 8 bases between. CDR3 sequence: CAWSMAVSNQPQHF. CDR3 nucleotides: TGTGCCTGGAGTATGGCAGTTAGCAATCAGCCCCAGCATTTT.

This chain joins TRBV9 and TRBJ1-2, with a tentative D call TRBD1 (5 bases). Germline lookup yields CDR1 SGDLS and CDR2 YYNGEE. CDR3 length: 14 residues. V lost 5 bases and J lost 2, with 13 bases in between. This CDR3 is CASRRGRENYGYTF. In DNA form, the CDR3 reads TGTGCCAGCAGACGGGGACGGGAGAACTATGGCTACACCTTC.

V gene TRBV30 combines with J gene TRBJ1-6; no definite D call. CDR3 size: 14 residues. V lost 0 bases to trimming and J lost 5 bases, with 8 bases between them. From germline, CDR1 is GTSNPN and CDR2 SVGIG (reference sequence). CDR3 DNA sequence: TGTGCCTGGAGTGTAAGAGGGAATAATTCACCCCTCCACTTT. The encoded protein is CAWSVRGNNSPLHF.

In this sample, this clone turned up a few times. The rearrangement joins TRBV6-4 to TRBJ2-5, with a tentative D call TRBD2 (7 bases). The CDR3 extends over 15 amino acids. The germline CDR1 and CDR2 sequences are MRHNA and SNTAGT. V dropped 6 bases and J dropped 5 bases, with 19 bases sitting between them. As DNA, the CDR3 is TGTGCCAGCAGGTGGGGGGGCGGGAGAGTGGAGACCCAGTACTTC. It translates to CASRWGGGRVETQYF.

V usage is TRBV7-9 and J usage is TRBJ2-7; 10 bases fit TRBD1. The CDR3 extends over 14 amino acids. Germline CDR1 SEHNR, CDR2 FQNEAQ (reference sequence). J was trimmed by 3 bases and V by 5 bases; bases with no gene match: 4. DNA for the CDR3: TGTGCCAGCAGCCAGGGACAGGGGAACTACGAGCAGTACTTC. Translated, it gives CASSQGQGNYEQYF.

The chain carries TRBV4-3 and TRBJ2-1; 7 nucleotides match TRBD2. V trimming: 5 bases; J trimming: 4 bases; junction bases outside the gene matches: 8. This CDR3 contains 15 residues. Per germline, CDR1 LGHNA and CDR2 YSLEER. CDR3 sequence reads: CASSNAGEGYNEQFF. In DNA, the CDR3 is TGCGCCAGCAGCAATGCGGGAGAGGGATACAATGAGCAGTTCTTC.

The CDR3 region is CASNPSGIPGETQYF. The CDR3 region has the DNA TGCGCCAGCAACCCTAGCGGGATTCCGGGGGAGACCCAGTACTTC. V usage is TRBV5-1 and J usage is TRBJ2-5, with 9 positions matching TRBD2. There are 15 residues in the CDR3. The ends lost 6 bases at V and 5 bases at J; junction bases unmatched: 11. Germline CDR1 reads SGHRS; CDR2 reads YFSETQ.

The V gene is TRBV27, the J gene TRBJ2-1; 7 bases fit TRBD2. The ends lost 4 bases at V and 3 bases at J; junction bases unmatched: 3. CDR1 and CDR2 from the germline V gene are MNHEY and SMNVEV (reference sequence). The CDR3 is 14 residues long. The CDR3 DNA sequence: TGTGCCAGCAGTTCCGGGACTAACTACAATGAGCAGTTCTTC. The encoded protein is CASSSGTNYNEQFF.

This clone was counted once. The gene calls are TRBV29-1 and TRBJ1-1, with D possibly matching TRBD1 (5 bases). The CDR3 runs to 13 residues. The V and J ends lost 4 bases and 4 bases respectively, with 13 bases between them. Germline-derived CDR1 and CDR2 are SQVTM and ANQGSEA. Written as DNA, the CDR3 is TGCAGCGTTGTTTCTGGGAGGGGCACTGAAGCTTTCTTT. Its protein is CSVVSGRGTEAFF.

In regard to this clone: Because the CDR3 is missing its conserved closing phenylalanine or tryptophan, this is likely a read error. The chain couples TRBV28 to TRBJ1-1; D ambiguous. CDR3 length: 14 amino acids. Looked up from germline, CDR1 is MDHEN and CDR2 is SYDVKM. V was clipped by 3 bases and J by 1 base, with 9 bases between them. CDR3 sequence (DNA): TGTGCCAGCAGTTTGCGGAGTCCGAACACTGAAGCTTTCCTT. Translating gives CASSLRSPNTEAFL.

CDR3 sequence reads: CAWRPQGKYTIYF. The CDR3 nucleotides read TGTGCCTGGAGGCCACAGGGAAAGTACACCATATATTTT. The chain is built from TRBV30 and TRBJ1-3, with a possible D match to TRBD1 (6 bases). The germline V gene encodes CDR1 GTSNPN and CDR2 SVGIG (reference sequence). V was shortened by 3 bases and J by 8 bases, with 14 bases between the two germline ends. The CDR3 runs to 13 residues.

A single count supports this clone. V is TRBV11-2 and J is TRBJ2-7, with D possibly being TRBD2 (6 bases). This CDR3 comprises 18 residues. Germline V gene sequence: CDR1 SGHAT, CDR2 FQNNGV. V was trimmed by 4 bases and J by 4 bases, leaving 26 bases between them. CDR3 DNA: TGTGCCAGCAGCTCCCCGGGGAGGTTTTCCCTTCCTCTGTACGAGCAGTACTTC. Translated, it gives CASSSPGRFSLPLYEQYF.